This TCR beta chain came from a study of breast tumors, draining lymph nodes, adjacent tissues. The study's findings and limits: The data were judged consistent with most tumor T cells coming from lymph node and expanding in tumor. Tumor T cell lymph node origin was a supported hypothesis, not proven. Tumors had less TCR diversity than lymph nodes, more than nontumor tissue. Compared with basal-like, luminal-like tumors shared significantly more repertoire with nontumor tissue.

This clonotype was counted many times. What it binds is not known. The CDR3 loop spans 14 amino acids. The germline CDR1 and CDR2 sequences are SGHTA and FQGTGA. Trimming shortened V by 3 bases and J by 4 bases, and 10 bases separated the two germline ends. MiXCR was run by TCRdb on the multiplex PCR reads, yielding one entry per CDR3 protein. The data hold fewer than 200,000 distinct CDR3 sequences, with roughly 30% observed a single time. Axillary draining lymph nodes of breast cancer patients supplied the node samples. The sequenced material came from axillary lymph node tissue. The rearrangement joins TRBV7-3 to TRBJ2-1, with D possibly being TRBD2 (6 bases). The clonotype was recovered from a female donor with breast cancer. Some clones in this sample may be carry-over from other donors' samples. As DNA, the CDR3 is TGTGCCAGCAGCTTGGGAGGATTATACAATGAGCAGTTCTTC. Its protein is CASSLGGLYNEQFF.